This T cell receptor (beta chain) was documented in a study of cytomegalovirus exposure and HLA in healthy donors. Germline lookup yields CDR1 LNHDA and CDR2 SQIVND (reference sequence). The J segment lost 3 bases and the V segment lost 3 bases, leaving 1 base of the junction unmatched. The CDR3 is 13 residues long. Study results and caveats: A classifier reportedly called cytomegalovirus status with high sensitivity and specificity. Earlier analysis yielded a pattern in which most TCR beta V segments were productive about 90% or about 30% of the time. What a later analysis showed was that several of the most significant clusters appeared linked to common viral pathogens. One variant, a missense change in DCLRE1C, was linked in a later analysis to TCR beta V- and J-gene trimming.

PCR primers comprised 60 Vbeta and 13 Jbeta primers. Clones were read by immunoSEQ multiplex PCR, and TCRdb kept only the in-frame ones, dropping some. The top ten hold about 8.3% of the sample, which has 150,000 to 180,000 clones, around 79% seen once. With regard to this clone: Antigen: not known.

The chain couples TRBV19 to TRBJ1-2; 7 bases match TRBD1. The clonotype comes from a man in his thirties or forties in good health and CMV-seropositive. The specimen was PBMCs. The chain's CDR3 is CASSIQGDYGYTF. CDR3 nucleotides: TGTGCCAGTAGTATCCAGGGGGACTATGGCTACACCTTC.